These T cell receptor beta chains were read from a single sample in a study of blood T cells in healthy people across ages. MiXCR, run by TCRdb on the 5' RACE reads, gives a single entry per CDR3 protein. The data contain roughly 800,000 distinct CDR3 sequences, 20% to 30% of them singletons. The same specimen was also included in a second study, on T cells of mothers and their children.

The specimen sequenced was blood. The receptor set was obtained from a boy younger than 18 in good health. The CDR3 runs from the conserved cysteine through the conserved F or W. D genes are given only for firm matches. Clone size is shown for a subset of rows, as once, few, many or a class of expanded clone.

clone_size,v_call,d_call,j_call,cdr3_nt,cdr3_aa
few,TRBV14,-,TRBJ1-2,TGTGCCAGCAGCCAATCGGCGGGGTACTCCTATGGCTACACCTTC,CASSQSAGYSYGYTF
few,TRBV29-1,TRBD2,TRBJ2-7,TGCAGCGTTCTACCTAGCGGACCTTCCTACGAGCAGTACTTC,CSVLPSGPSYEQYF
-,TRBV29-1,-,TRBJ1-4,TGCAGCGTTGAGGCCAGTAATGAAAAACTGTTTTTT,CSVEASNEKLFF
-,TRBV29-1,-,TRBJ2-3,TGCAGCGTTGAGGGGGTCTCAGATACGCAGTATTTT,CSVEGVSDTQYF
few,TRBV20-1,-,TRBJ2-7,TGCAGTGCTAGACCTCCCGCCTCCTACGAGCAGTACTTC,CSARPPASYEQYF
few,TRBV28,TRBD1,TRBJ2-4,TGTGCCAGCAGTCCTCAGGGGGCTATAGCCAAAAACATTCAGTACTTC,CASSPQGAIAKNIQYF
-,TRBV20-1,TRBD2,TRBJ2-1,TGCAGTACCTACCGACTAGCGGGAAACAATGAGCAGTTCTTC,CSTYRLAGNNEQFF
-,TRBV29-1,-,TRBJ2-2,TGCAGCGGGAGACAGCTCACCGGGGAGCTGTTTTTT,CSGRQLTGELFF
-,TRBV6-5,-,TRBJ1-3,TGTGCCAGCAGTCCTAATCCGGGGAACGGAAACACCATATATTTT,CASSPNPGNGNTIYF
-,TRBV10-3,-,TRBJ2-5,TGTGCCATCAGTGGGAGAGGGCAAGAGACCCAGTACTTC,CAISGRGQETQYF
-,TRBV20-1,-,TRBJ1-2,TGCAGTGCAACACAGGAAGACTATGGCTACACCTTC,CSATQEDYGYTF
-,TRBV29-1,TRBD2,TRBJ2-4,TGCAGCGTTGAGGCCCAGGGCCTAGCGGCAGCCAAAAACATTCAGTACTTC,CSVEAQGLAAAKNIQYF
few,TRBV5-1,TRBD1,TRBJ1-1,TGCGCCAGCAGGTCCGGTGGGACAGGGGAAGCTTTCTTT,CASRSGGTGEAFF
-,TRBV12-3/TRBV12-4,TRBD2,TRBJ2-5,TGTGCCAGCAGTGGGAGCGGGGGGGCTCAAGAGACCCAGTACTTC,CASSGSGGAQETQYF
few,TRBV12-3/TRBV12-4,-,TRBJ2-1,TGTGCCAGCAGTTTACTTGCTGAGCAGTTCTTC,CASSLLAEQFF
-,TRBV12-3/TRBV12-4,TRBD1,TRBJ2-7,TGTGCCAGCAGCTTGACAGGGGGCGCCGAGCAGTACTTC,CASSLTGGAEQYF
few,TRBV5-1,TRBD1,TRBJ1-4,TGCGCCAGCAGCGGGACAGGGGGCTTTGAAAAACTGTTTTTT,CASSGTGGFEKLFF
few,TRBV4-3,-,TRBJ2-7,TGCGCCAGCAGCCAAAACACAGGTTACACCTACGAGCAGTACTTC,CASSQNTGYTYEQYF
few,TRBV5-1,-,TRBJ2-3,TGCGCCAGCAGCTTGGGACGGGTAGCCTGGGGGGCAGATACGCAGTATTTT,CASSLGRVAWGADTQYF
-,TRBV20-1,-,TRBJ2-7,TGCAGTGCTAGATATGCCTACGAGCAGTACTTC,CSARYAYEQYF